The 27 T cell receptor beta chains presented below share a single source sample, sequenced in a study of T cells in women clearing cervical HPV infection. The protocol was immunoSEQ multiplex PCR, while the TCRdb copy is restricted to in-frame clones and leaves out a portion. This sample's table reports about 21,000 clones. Input material: blood buffy coat. The receptors were sampled from a woman between 18 and 75 years old with a cervical HPV16 infection that either progressed to CIN3+ or cleared (not recorded which).

Points on this clone: The read halts 3 residues ahead of the CDR3 end, with the missing end drawn from the germline J gene. The chain combines TRBV19 with TRBJ1-2, with 7 bases matching TRBD1. The CDR3 is made up of 16 amino acids. The germline gives CDR1 LNHDA, CDR2 SQIVND (reference sequence). The CDR3 DNA, read in part, is TGTGCCAGTAGTATCCGGAGGACAGGTCTTTTGGAGGGC. As protein: CASSIRRTGLLEG. The CDR3 as a whole reads CASSIRRTGLLEGYTF. The variable domain in full, completed from reference TRBV19 and TRBJ1-2, reads DGGITQSPKYLFRKEGQNVTLSCEQNLNHDAMYWYRQDPGQGLRLIYYSQIVNDFQKGDIAEGYSVSREKKESFPLTVTSAQKNPTAFYLCASSIRRTGLLEGYTFGSGTRLTVV.

A remark on this clone: Coverage ceases 3 residues before the CDR3 finishes, and the germline J gene fills in the end. The chain has TRBV5-1 and TRBJ1-2, with D hard to call. CDR3 length: 15 residues. Trimming pared 7 bases from V and 2 bases from J, leaving 18 bases between. Germline CDR1 reads SGHRS; CDR2 reads YFSETQ. The sequenced CDR3 bases are TGCGCCAGCTCCTCCGGGTCTTCACTGAACTATGGC. Translation: CASSSGSSLNYG. The full CDR3 sequence reads CASSSGSSLNYGYTF.

Points on this clone: The read comes to an end 3 residues before the CDR3 does, leaving the germline J gene to fill in the end. This rearrangement joins TRBV20-1 to TRBJ2-7, with D perhaps being TRBD1 or TRBD2 (5 bases each). V lost 7 bases to trimming and J lost 5 bases, with 24 bases between them. Germline CDR1 reads DFQATT; CDR2 reads SNEGSKA (reference sequence). This CDR3 contains 15 residues. This chain's CDR3 is CSVKRDQGVRDEQYF. The sequenced CDR3 bases are TGCAGTGTAAAGAGAGACCAGGGAGTCCGGGACGAG.

This clone registers medium-sized by frequency. The DNA ends 3 residues before the CDR3 does, and the rest of the CDR3 is filled in from the germline J gene. This chain links TRBV29-1 with TRBJ2-3; TRBD2 might be the D (6 bases). V was pared by 5 bases and J by 3 bases, with 12 bases between. The germline gives CDR1 SQVTM, CDR2 ANQGSEA. This CDR3 has 13 residues. CDR3 amino acids: CSVSGQTTDTQYF. The CDR3 bases that were read are TGCAGCGTTAGCGGGCAAACTACAGATACG.

Concerning this clone itself: The sequence runs out 3 residues before the end of the CDR3; the remainder is reconstructed from the germline J gene. The rearrangement joins TRBV7-3 to TRBJ1-2; D may be TRBD1 (5 bases). V lost 2 bases to trimming and J lost 4 bases, with 11 bases between them. Per the germline V gene, CDR1 is SGHTA and CDR2 is FQGTGA. The CDR3 runs 14 residues. CDR3 DNA (partial): TGTGCCAGCAGCTTACTGGGGACTACCTATGGC. Translated, it gives CASSLLGTTYG. The entire CDR3 reads CASSLLGTTYGYTF.

About this clone: The read comes to an end 3 residues before the CDR3 does, leaving the germline J gene to fill in the end. V and J are TRBV15 and TRBJ2-5; the match to TRBD1 covers 12 bases. Germline loops: CDR1 LNHNV, CDR2 YYDKDF (reference sequence). The CDR3 consists of 16 residues. The J segment lost 5 bases and the V segment lost 4 bases, leaving 8 bases of the junction unmatched. CDR3 amino acids: CATSIAGTGGEETQYF. The DNA read from the CDR3 is TGTGCCACCAGCATTGCCGGGACAGGGGGCGAGGAGACC.

To note about this clone: The read ends 3 residues shy of where the CDR3 ends; the end is completed using the germline J gene. This sequence joins TRBV27 and TRBJ2-1, with D tentatively TRBD2 (6 bases). CDR3 size: 13 residues. Germline assignment: CDR1 MNHEY and CDR2 SMNVEV (reference sequence). Trimming took off 6 bases at V and 3 bases at J, with 9 bases between the two ends. The sequenced part of the CDR3 DNA is TGTGCCAGCAGCCGGGGGAGCTACAATGAG. This encodes CASSRGSYNE. The whole CDR3 is CASSRGSYNEQFF.

In the case of this clone: The read ends 3 residues before the CDR3 terminus; that terminus is restored from the germline J gene. The chain has TRBV20-1 and TRBJ1-2, with D perhaps matching TRBD1 (5 bases). The length of the CDR3 is 14 residues. Trimming removed 5 bases from V and 4 bases from J, with 17 bases in between. The germline V gene encodes CDR1 DFQATT and CDR2 SNEGSKA (reference sequence). This CDR3 reads CSAPTDSYSYGYTF. The CDR3 DNA, read in part, is TGCAGTGCTCCGACCGACAGCTATAGCTATGGC.

As for this clone: Sequencing ends 3 residues short of the CDR3 end; the germline J gene provides the rest. The chain employs TRBV18 and TRBJ2-1; 12 bases are a match to TRBD2. Germline V gives CDR1 KGHSH, CDR2 LQKENI. CDR3 size: 16 residues. Trimming at V came to 3 bases and at J to 9 bases, leaving 9 bases not matched to a gene. The covered CDR3 bases are TGTGCCAGCTCACCGCTAGCGGGAGGGCCGGGGGGTGAG. It is translated as CASSPLAGGPGGE. Given in full, the CDR3 is CASSPLAGGPGGEQFF.

The part of the CDR3 DNA that was read is TGTGCCAGCAGCCCGGGACTAGCGGAGGCCTACGAG. Protein sequence: CASSPGLAEAYE. The full CDR3 protein is CASSPGLAEAYEQYF. This sequence joins TRBV13 and TRBJ2-7; TRBD2 aligns across 11 bases. The DNA ends 3 residues before the CDR3 does, and the rest of the CDR3 is filled in from the germline J gene. In germline, CDR1 is PRHDT, CDR2 FYEKMQ (reference sequence). CDR3 size: 15 residues. J was trimmed by 2 bases and V by 5 bases; bases with no gene match: 5.

CDR3 amino acids: CASSLDGGSSYEQYF. Partial CDR3 DNA: TGTGCCAGCAGCTTAGACGGGGGGAGTTCCTACGAG. The chain has TRBV11-2 and TRBJ2-7, with 7 bases fitting TRBD2. The CDR3 extends 3 residues past the end of the read, so its final part is completed from the germline J gene. The CDR3 runs to 15 residues. V shed 0 bases and J 1 base; nucleotides not matched to a gene: 3. The germline gives CDR1 SGHAT, CDR2 FQNNGV. Full variable domain (missing parts from reference TRBV11-2 and TRBJ2-7): EAGVAQSPRYKIIEKRQSVAFWCNPISGHATLYWYQQILGQGPKLLIQFQNNGVVDDSQLPKDRFSAERLKGVDSTLKIQPAKLEDSAVYLCASSLDGGSSYEQYFGPGTRLTVT.

In the case of this clone: The read ends 3 residues before the CDR3 terminus; that terminus is restored from the germline J gene. This chain joins TRBV5-4 and TRBJ2-2, with a possible D match to TRBD2 (5 bases). V lost 6 bases and J 0 bases, leaving 15 bases between the germline ends. Germline assignment: CDR1 SGHNT and CDR2 YYREEE (reference sequence). The CDR3 has 16 residues. The CDR3 protein is CASNLYERANTGELFF. CDR3 bases read: TGTGCCAGCAACCTTTATGAGAGGGCGAACACCGGGGAG. The variable domain in full, completed from reference TRBV5-4 and TRBJ2-2, reads ETGVTQSPTHLIKTRGQQVTLRCSSQSGHNTVSWYQQALGQGPQFIFQYYREEENGRGNFPPRFSGLQFPNYSSELNVNALELDDSALYLCASNLYERANTGELFFGEGSRLTVL.

A word on this clone: Coverage ceases 3 residues before the CDR3 finishes, and the germline J gene fills in the end. This rearrangement joins TRBV12-3 or TRBV12-4 to TRBJ1-2, with a possible D match to TRBD1 (6 bases). With 4 bases removed from V and 2 bases from J, the gap between germline ends came to 11 bases. CDR3 length: 14 residues. CDR3 DNA, as far as it was read: TGTGCCAGCAGTTCGGGACAAACCAACTATGGC. Its translation is CASSSGQTNYG. The whole CDR3 protein reads CASSSGQTNYGYTF.

In the case of this clone: The sequence runs out 3 residues before the end of the CDR3; the remainder is reconstructed from the germline J gene. The chain carries TRBV18 and TRBJ2-2; 8 bases align to TRBD1. In germline, CDR1 is KGHSH, CDR2 LQKENI. J was trimmed by 5 bases and V by 3 bases; bases with no gene match: 11. This CDR3 comprises 17 residues. The sequenced part of the CDR3 DNA is TGTGCCAGCTCACCCCCTCCGGGACAGGCTATGACCGGGGAG. This translates into CASSPPPGQAMTGE. The complete CDR3 protein is CASSPPPGQAMTGELFF.

The CDR3 sequence is CSARHLGVSSYEQYF. Partial CDR3 DNA: TGCAGTGCTAGACATTTAGGGGTTTCCTCCTACGAG. The rearrangement joins TRBV20-1 to TRBJ2-7, with TRBD1 as a possible D gene (5 bases). The CDR3 is cut off 3 residues early in the read; its end comes from the germline J gene. Germline-derived CDR1 and CDR2 are DFQATT and SNEGSKA (reference sequence). V lost 2 bases and J lost 0, with 14 bases in between. The CDR3 length is 15 residues.

For this clone: The read comes to an end 3 residues before the CDR3 does, leaving the germline J gene to fill in the end. The V and J genes are TRBV24-1 and TRBJ1-2, with 8 nucleotides matching TRBD1. The V gene's germline CDR1 is KGHDR and CDR2 SFDVKD. The CDR3 has 15 residues. V shed 3 bases and J 4 bases; nucleotides not matched to a gene: 6. CDR3 DNA (partial): TGTGCCACCAGTGATGGACAGGGCACGCTCTATGGC. It specifies CATSDGQGTLYG. In full, the CDR3 reads CATSDGQGTLYGYTF.

Points on this clone: The missing CDR3 end, 3 residues past where the read stops, is filled in from the germline J gene. The V gene is TRBV4-1, the J gene TRBJ1-3; D remains ambiguous. Germline V gene sequence: CDR1 MGHRA, CDR2 YSYEKL. This CDR3 contains 14 residues. V gave up 0 bases and J gave up 4 bases, with 7 bases separating them. The part of the CDR3 DNA that was read is TGCGCCAGCAGCCAAGACCTAAGCGGAAACACC. Encoded protein: CASSQDLSGNT. The whole CDR3 protein is CASSQDLSGNTIYF.

Comments on this clone: The CDR3 end falls 3 residues outside the read, so it is completed with the germline J gene. The genes are TRBV19 and TRBJ2-1, with D perhaps TRBD2 (5 bases). The CDR3 is made up of 17 amino acids. Germline values: CDR1 LNHDA, CDR2 SQIVND (reference sequence). Trimming pared 7 bases from V and 0 bases from J, leaving 19 bases between. The chain's CDR3 is CASKEVSAVFSYNEQFF. CDR3 DNA, as far as it was read: TGTGCCAGTAAAGAGGTCTCAGCGGTTTTCTCCTACAATGAG.

With regard to this clone: Coverage ceases 3 residues before the CDR3 finishes, and the germline J gene fills in the end. J is TRBJ1-5 and V is TRBV7-9, with TRBD1 matching 7 bases. J gave up 6 bases and V 6 bases, and 2 bases lay outside the gene matches. The CDR3 length is 12 residues. CDR1 and CDR2 (germline): SEHNR, FQNEAQ (reference sequence). CDR3 amino acids: CASRTGTQPQHF. CDR3 DNA (partial): TGTGCCAGCAGGACAGGGACTCAGCCC.

Turning to this clone: From the germline J gene comes the end of the CDR3, since the read stops 3 residues before it. The V gene is TRBV18, the J gene TRBJ2-7, with D possibly TRBD1 on 5 matching bases. This CDR3 is 15 amino acids long. Trimming pared 3 bases from V and 2 bases from J, leaving 14 bases between. Germline V gene sequence: CDR1 KGHSH, CDR2 LQKENI. Here the CDR3 reads CASSPNGAGTYEQYF. CDR3 DNA (partial): TGTGCCAGCTCACCGAATGGGGCAGGCACCTACGAG.

On this clone: From the germline J gene comes the end of the CDR3, since the read stops 3 residues before it. This chain links TRBV15 with TRBJ1-1, with D hard to call. The CDR3 totals 13 residues. The V end was cut by 1 base, the J end by 2 bases, with 5 bases between. CDR1 and CDR2 (germline): LNHNV, YYDKDF (reference sequence). CDR3: CATSRAPNTEAFF. The CDR3 DNA, read in part, is TGTGCCACCAGCAGAGCCCCTAACACTGAA.

Concerning this clone: The read ends 3 residues shy of where the CDR3 ends; the end is completed using the germline J gene. The chain recombines TRBV20-1 with TRBJ1-5, with 7 positions matching TRBD1. Germline V CDR1 and CDR2: DFQATT, SNEGSKA (reference sequence). J was trimmed by 6 bases and V by 0 bases; bases with no gene match: 8. The CDR3 is 15 residues long. The CDR3 bases that were read are TGCAGTGCTAGAGATCAGGGGGGCGGGAGTCAGCCC. It encodes CSARDQGGGSQP. From start to end, the CDR3 is CSARDQGGGSQPQHF.

As regards this clone: The sequence runs out 3 residues before the end of the CDR3; the remainder is reconstructed from the germline J gene. The rearrangement joins TRBV7-2 to TRBJ2-7; the match to TRBD2 covers 8 bases. Germline trimming cut 5 bases from V and 4 bases from J; bases unmatched to any gene: 10. Germline CDR1 and CDR2: SGHTA and FQGNSA. The CDR3 is made up of 15 amino acids. Partial CDR3 DNA: TGTGCCAGCAGCCGTAGCGGGATGGGTCTTTACGAG. Translated, it gives CASSRSGMGLYE. The entire CDR3 protein is CASSRSGMGLYEQYF.

As regards this clone: Sequencing ends 3 residues short of the CDR3 end; the germline J gene provides the rest. The chain employs TRBV4-2 and TRBJ2-6; D is possibly TRBD1 (5 bases). From germline, CDR1 is LGHNA and CDR2 YNFKEQ. The V end lost 3 bases, the J end lost 1 base, and 16 bases lay between the germline ends. CDR3 size: 18 residues. The covered CDR3 bases are TGTGCCAGCAGCCAGGAGACAGAGAGTACTTCTGGGGCCAACGTC. Amino acids: CASSQETESTSGANV. The whole CDR3 region reads CASSQETESTSGANVLTF.

Notes on this clone: The DNA ends 3 residues before the CDR3 does, and the rest of the CDR3 is filled in from the germline J gene. The rearrangement joins TRBV13 to TRBJ2-5; 9 bases line up with TRBD2. The CDR3 covers 15 residues. Per germline, CDR1 PRHDT and CDR2 FYEKMQ (reference sequence). V shed 0 bases, J shed 6 bases, and the junction held 5 bases outside the gene matches. The CDR3 bases that were read are TGTGCCAGCAGCTTAGGGGCGGGAGGGATGAAGACC. Protein sequence: CASSLGAGGMKT. The CDR3 in full is CASSLGAGGMKTQYF.

Concerning this clone itself: The CDR3 end lies 3 residues beyond the end of the read and is filled in from the germline J gene. The chain is built from TRBV20-1 and TRBJ2-4, with D maybe TRBD1 (5 bases). The CDR3 loop spans 13 amino acids. V dropped 2 bases and J dropped 0 bases, with 5 bases sitting between them. CDR1 and CDR2 from the germline V gene are DFQATT and SNEGSKA (reference sequence). The CDR3 loop reads CSARQGAKNIQYF. The part of the CDR3 DNA that was read is TGCAGTGCTAGACAGGGAGCCAAAAACATT.

A remark on this clone: With the read ending 3 residues before the CDR3 end, the germline J gene is used to fill in that end. V and J are TRBV7-9 and TRBJ2-7; no clear D. The CDR3 totals 13 residues. Between the trimmed V and J ends, which lost 2 bases and 5 bases, there was a span of 10 bases. The germline CDR1 and CDR2 sequences are SEHNR and FQNEAQ (reference sequence). CDR3 DNA (partial): TGTGCCAGCAGCTTATTATATCCCGACGAG. This codes for CASSLLYPDE. The full CDR3 protein is CASSLLYPDEQYF.